This T cell receptor (beta chain) appears in the sequencing data of a study of T cells after yellow fever vaccination. Study-level results: In FACS-sorted repertoires, abundant clonotypes from the bulk population could appear as contaminants.

TCRdb itself ran the 5' RACE reads through MiXCR, one entry per CDR3 protein. The sample contains about 370,000 distinct CDR3 sequences, 11% of which appear only once. This clonotype was seen a handful of times. Its target is unknown. Germline V gene sequence: CDR1 MNHNS, CDR2 SASEGT. The CDR3 runs 13 residues. With 6 bases removed from V and 2 bases from J, the gap between germline ends came to 8 bases. The V call is TRBV6-1, the J call TRBJ1-5; the D is unclear. The receptor comes from a young man who received the YFV17D yellow fever vaccine. Source: PBMCs, taken on the day of the first yellow fever vaccination. The CDR3 DNA reads TGTGCCAGCAGGACCGGGGGCAATCAGCCCCAGCATTTT. Protein sequence: CASRTGGNQPQHF.